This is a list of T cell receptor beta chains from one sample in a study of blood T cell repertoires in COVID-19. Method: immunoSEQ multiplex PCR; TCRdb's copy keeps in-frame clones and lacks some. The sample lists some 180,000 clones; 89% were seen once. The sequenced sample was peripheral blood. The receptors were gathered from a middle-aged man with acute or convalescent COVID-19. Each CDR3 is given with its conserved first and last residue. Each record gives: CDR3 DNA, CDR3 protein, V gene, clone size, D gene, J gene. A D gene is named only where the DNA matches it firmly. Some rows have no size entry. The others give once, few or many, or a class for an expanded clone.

DNA: TGTGCCAGCGGGGAGATTTACAATGAGCAGTTCTTC
CDR3: CASGEIYNEQFF
V: TRBV28
size: -
D: -
J: TRBJ2-1

DNA: TGTGCCAGCAGCCCCACAGGACATCAAAACACTGAAGCTTTCTTT
CDR3: CASSPTGHQNTEAFF
V: TRBV28
size: -
D: -
J: TRBJ1-1

DNA: TGTGCCAGCAGTGCCCCTAGCGGGGGGGCAGAGGAGACCCAGTACTTC
CDR3: CASSAPSGGAEETQYF
V: TRBV6-1
size: -
D: TRBD2
J: TRBJ2-5

DNA: TGTGCCAGCAGTCTACAGGGCTCTGGGGCCAACGTCCTGACTTTC
CDR3: CASSLQGSGANVLTF
V: TRBV6-2/TRBV6-3
size: -
D: -
J: TRBJ2-6

DNA: TGTGCCATCAGTGAGTCGGGGGGAGTGAACACTGAAGCTTTCTTT
CDR3: CAISESGGVNTEAFF
V: TRBV10-3
size: -
D: -
J: TRBJ1-1

DNA: TGTGCCAGCAGCACCTGGACTAGCGGCAACACCGGGGAGCTGTTTTTT
CDR3: CASSTWTSGNTGELFF
V: TRBV5-6
size: -
D: TRBD2
J: TRBJ2-2

DNA: TGTGCCAGCAGCCAAGATGGGCAAGGAGCGGGGGGAGAGACCCAGTACTTC
CDR3: CASSQDGQGAGGETQYF
V: TRBV4-2
size: few
D: TRBD2
J: TRBJ2-5

DNA: TGCAGCGCTGGCGGACAGGGAAACTACGAGCAGTACTTC
CDR3: CSAGGQGNYEQYF
V: TRBV29-1
size: -
D: TRBD1
J: TRBJ2-7

DNA: TGTGCCAGCAGTTTATCGGGACAGACCAGACTATACAATGAGCAGTTCTTC
CDR3: CASSLSGQTRLYNEQFF
V: TRBV27
size: -
D: TRBD1
J: TRBJ2-1

DNA: TGTGCCAGCAGACAGGATAGCTATGGCTACACCTTC
CDR3: CASRQDSYGYTF
V: TRBV27
size: -
D: -
J: TRBJ1-2

DNA: TGTGCCAGCTCACCACCACGGGGCTCCTACAATGAGCAGTTCTTC
CDR3: CASSPPRGSYNEQFF
V: TRBV18
size: -
D: -
J: TRBJ2-1

DNA: TGTGCCTGGAGTCCAGGACCCGGCGGGGTCTTC
CDR3: CAWSPGPGGVF
V: TRBV30
size: -
D: -
J: TRBJ2-1

DNA: TGTGCCAGCAGTTTTCGGCAGGGTTCATCACCCCTCCACTTT
CDR3: CASSFRQGSSPLHF
V: TRBV28
size: -
D: -
J: TRBJ1-6

DNA: TGTGCCAGCAGCTTAGTACGGGGCTCTGGGGCCAACGTCCTGACTTTC
CDR3: CASSLVRGSGANVLTF
V: TRBV11-2
size: -
D: -
J: TRBJ2-6

DNA: TGTGCCAGCAGTTTCGTGAGGCTTGAAGCTTTCTTT
CDR3: CASSFVRLEAFF
V: TRBV12-3/TRBV12-4
size: -
D: -
J: TRBJ1-1

DNA: TGTGCCAGCAGTGGAGGGCCGAACACTGAAGCTTTCTTT
CDR3: CASSGGPNTEAFF
V: TRBV2
size: -
D: -
J: TRBJ1-1

DNA: TGTGCCAGCAGTTCCGACAGGGTGTCACCCCTCCACTTT
CDR3: CASSSDRVSPLHF
V: TRBV6-2/TRBV6-3
size: -
D: TRBD1
J: TRBJ1-6

DNA: TGTGCCAGCAGCGCCAGGGGGGCGACCCAGTACTTC
CDR3: CASSARGATQYF
V: TRBV5-4
size: -
D: -
J: TRBJ2-5

DNA: TGTGCCAGCAGCTTTTCAGGGGGGTATGGCTACACCTTC
CDR3: CASSFSGGYGYTF
V: TRBV7-9
size: -
D: TRBD1
J: TRBJ1-2

DNA: TGTGCCAGCAGACCCCGGGGACAGGGGATCTCCTACGAGCAGTACTTC
CDR3: CASRPRGQGISYEQYF
V: TRBV27
size: -
D: TRBD1
J: TRBJ2-7

DNA: TGTGCCAGCAGCTTAAACACGCGGGGGACCTTCAATGAGCAGTTCTTC
CDR3: CASSLNTRGTFNEQFF
V: TRBV5-4
size: -
D: TRBD2
J: TRBJ2-1

DNA: TGCGCCAGCAGCTTGGTGACAGGGGCGGCTGAAAAACTGTTTTTT
CDR3: CASSLVTGAAEKLFF
V: TRBV5-1
size: -
D: TRBD1
J: TRBJ1-4

DNA: TGTGCCAGCAGGTATAATGAAAAACTGTTTTTT
CDR3: CASRYNEKLFF
V: TRBV12-3/TRBV12-4
size: -
D: -
J: TRBJ1-4

DNA: TGTGCCAGCAGCAGTGGGACTGTAAACACTGAAGCTTTCTTT
CDR3: CASSSGTVNTEAFF
V: TRBV6-5
size: -
D: -
J: TRBJ1-1

DNA: TGCAGCGAATCTAGCGGGTCCTCCTACAATGAGCAGTTCTTC
CDR3: CSESSGSSYNEQFF
V: TRBV29-1
size: once
D: TRBD2
J: TRBJ2-1

DNA: TGTGCTGGGGGACAGGGCCTCCCCTATGGCTACACCTTC
CDR3: CAGGQGLPYGYTF
V: TRBV30
size: -
D: TRBD1
J: TRBJ1-2

DNA: TGTGCCAGCAGTGAATCGGGAAACTATGGCTACACCTTC
CDR3: CASSESGNYGYTF
V: TRBV6-1
size: once
D: -
J: TRBJ1-2

DNA: TGTGCCAGCAGTTATACTCTCCAGGGTTTCCAAGAGACCCAGTACTTC
CDR3: CASSYTLQGFQETQYF
V: TRBV6-5
size: -
D: -
J: TRBJ2-5

DNA: TGTGCCAGCAGACAGGATAGCAATCAGCCCCAGCATTTT
CDR3: CASRQDSNQPQHF
V: TRBV6-5
size: -
D: -
J: TRBJ1-5

DNA: TGCGCCAGCAGCTTGTGGGGGGGCACGAACACCGGGGAGCTGTTTTTT
CDR3: CASSLWGGTNTGELFF
V: TRBV5-1
size: -
D: -
J: TRBJ2-2

DNA: TGTGCCAGCAGCTCCTCCGTCGGGGGGGAGCAGTACTTC
CDR3: CASSSSVGGEQYF
V: TRBV11-3
size: few
D: TRBD2
J: TRBJ2-7

DNA: TGTGCCAGTAGCGGTAGCTCTGGAAACACCATATATTTT
CDR3: CASSGSSGNTIYF
V: TRBV19
size: -
D: -
J: TRBJ1-3

DNA: TGTGCCAGTAGTACCCGACAGGGATCTGGCACAGATACGCAGTATTTT
CDR3: CASSTRQGSGTDTQYF
V: TRBV19
size: once
D: TRBD1
J: TRBJ2-3

DNA: TGTGCCAGCAGGGGACAGGGTGGCGCTGAAGCTTTCTTT
CDR3: CASRGQGGAEAFF
V: TRBV27
size: -
D: TRBD1
J: TRBJ1-1

DNA: TGCGCCAGCACCGAGGGTGGGGAGAACACTGAAGCTTTCTTT
CDR3: CASTEGGENTEAFF
V: TRBV10-2
size: -
D: -
J: TRBJ1-1

DNA: TGTGCCAGTAGTATCCTGGCTGGTACACCTAACTATGGCTACACCTTC
CDR3: CASSILAGTPNYGYTF
V: TRBV19
size: -
D: -
J: TRBJ1-2

DNA: TGTGCCAGCAGCTTAGTTGGACAGGGGGGCACAGATACGCAGTATTTT
CDR3: CASSLVGQGGTDTQYF
V: TRBV7-9
size: -
D: TRBD1
J: TRBJ2-3

DNA: TGTGCCAGCAGGAGGGACAGCCCCCCCTACGAGCAGTACTTC
CDR3: CASRRDSPPYEQYF
V: TRBV5-4
size: -
D: TRBD1
J: TRBJ2-7

DNA: TGTGCCAGCTCGCCTGACAGGGGGAATGAAGCTTTCTTT
CDR3: CASSPDRGNEAFF
V: TRBV18
size: -
D: TRBD1
J: TRBJ1-1

DNA: TGTGCCAGCAGTTTAAACAGGTACAATGAGCAGTTCTTC
CDR3: CASSLNRYNEQFF
V: TRBV27
size: -
D: -
J: TRBJ2-1

DNA: TGTGCCAGCAGTGAAGCAGTTGGAGGGGGCAATCAGCCCCAGCATTTT
CDR3: CASSEAVGGGNQPQHF
V: TRBV6-1
size: -
D: -
J: TRBJ1-5

DNA: TGTGCCAGCAGAACGACTATGAACACTGAAGCTTTCTTT
CDR3: CASRTTMNTEAFF
V: TRBV28
size: once
D: -
J: TRBJ1-1

DNA: TGCGCCAGCAGCCAAGGGGCAGGGAGGAATGAGCAGTTCTTC
CDR3: CASSQGAGRNEQFF
V: TRBV4-1
size: few
D: -
J: TRBJ2-1